This TCR beta chain was sequenced for a study of OX40 agonist ivuxolimab in advanced cancers. TCRdb's copy holds only in-frame clones and misses some; the assay was immunoSEQ multiplex PCR. Here the sample spans more than 50,000 clones, approximately 86% being singletons. This clone came up a few times. Here the sequenced sample was CD4+ or CD8+ T cells sorted from blood, taken in a trial of the OX40 agonist ivuxolimab. The sequence was collected from an adult with an advanced solid tumor such as melanoma, head and neck, liver or kidney cancer.

This chain's CDR3 is CASSPLQGKGSPLHF. The CDR3 DNA reads as TGTGCCAGCAGCCCCTTACAGGGGAAGGGGTCACCCCTCCACTTT. The genes are TRBV7-9 and TRBJ1-6; TRBD1 matches 7 bases. Germline CDR1 and CDR2: SEHNR and FQNEAQ (reference sequence). The CDR3 is made up of 15 amino acids. V dropped 5 bases and J dropped 10; count of bases not matched to a gene: 11. Full variable domain (rest looked up from reference TRBV7-9 and TRBJ1-6): DTGVSQNPRHKITKRGQNVTFRCDPISEHNRLYWYRQTLGQGPEFLTYFQNEAQLEKSRLLSDRFSAERPKGSFSTLEIQRTEQGDSAMYLCASSPLQGKGSPLHFGNGTRLTVT.